The rows below give T cell receptor beta chains drawn from one sample of a study of neurological immune-mediated disorders. TCRdb independently ran MiXCR on the 5' RACE reads; one entry per CDR3 protein. The sample includes approximately 52,000 distinct CDR3 sequences, 3% to 4% seen only once; the top ten take 5.5% to 6%. Sequenced material: PBMCs. These receptors were obtained from a man aged 40-50 years with multiple sclerosis. CDR3s include the opening cysteine and the closing phenylalanine or tryptophan.

>TRBV15|17|TRBJ2-3
CATSAVLTSGAKDTQYF
>TRBV12-3/TRBV12-4|17|TRBJ2-5
CASSFSYSTVVQETQYF
>TRBV4-2|14|TRBJ1-2
CASSQDVRTYGYTF
>TRBV24-1|15|TRBJ2-5
CATSDRSSLQETQYF
>TRBV20-1|11|TRBJ1-5
CSAKTDQPQNF
>TRBV6-6|11|TRBJ2-3
CASRHLDTQYF
>TRBV30|15|TRBJ2-3
CAWSVWASDADTQYF
>TRBV12-3/TRBV12-4|14|TRBJ2-3
CASSLYFGLDTQYF
>TRBV5-5|15|TRBJ1-5
CASSLAGRGNQPQHF
>TRBV5-1|17|TRBJ2-3
CASSHLQVRNPTDTQYF
>TRBV12-3/TRBV12-4|15|TRBJ2-7
CASSHGQGLTYEQYF
>TRBV5-6|16|TRBJ2-4
CASSLIAGRAKNIQYF
>TRBV28|18|TRBJ2-5
CASSLMASGGPNRETQYF
>TRBV29-1|12|TRBJ1-1
CSVEGVRGQAFF
>TRBV20-1|14|TRBJ2-2
CSARLGTNTGELFF
>TRBV20-1|14|TRBJ2-1
CSAPSGGLGNEQFF
>TRBV20-1|14|TRBJ1-6
CSARSETGNSPLHF
>TRBV20-1|13|TRBJ2-4
CSASDRIKNIQYF
>TRBV2|17|TRBJ2-2
CASSIMGSSLGTGELFF
>TRBV10-3|14|TRBJ2-5
CAISESGRQETQYF
>TRBV3-1|15|TRBJ1-1
CASSPQRGTQTEAFF
>TRBV5-1|16|TRBJ2-1
CASSGSGGAVYNEQFF
>TRBV20-1|13|TRBJ1-5
CSARVGVNQPQNF
>TRBV28|13|TRBJ2-1
CASSLLTVNEQFF
>TRBV5-1|14|TRBJ2-2
CASSPGSNTGELFF
>TRBV7-6|17|TRBJ1-3
CASSLAEPDHSGNTIYF
>TRBV5-1|14|TRBJ2-7
CASRASGISYEQYF
>TRBV7-3|13|TRBJ1-6
CATSEARYSPLHF
>TRBV5-5|17|TRBJ2-7
CASRSVQGALSYSEQYF
>TRBV7-9|13|TRBJ1-4
CASSLKGDVKLFF
>TRBV10-3|14|TRBJ2-3
CAYNPGLALDTQYF
>TRBV27|13|TRBJ2-7
CASSLRRADEQYF
>TRBV5-1|14|TRBJ1-1
CASSWGQGNTEAFF
>TRBV28|16|TRBJ2-7
CASSIPGGASSYEQYF
>TRBV11-2|13|TRBJ2-1
CASSPPTGTEQFF
>TRBV4-1|18|TRBJ1-2
CASSQVKRGQGPAWGYTF
>TRBV5-1|15|TRBJ2-1
CASSQTGSSYNEQFF
>TRBV20-1|13|TRBJ2-1
CSATDGEYNEQFF